This TCR beta chain was found in a study of human T cells and chemical hapten exposure. As for the study in general: Read at 6 days, the patch tests placed 0.01% DPC on the upper back. Alopecia areata, totalis or universalis affected patients who were mostly female.

Deletions cut 6 bases from V and 0 bases from J, with 6 bases between. This CDR3 region has 12 residues. Germline values: CDR1 ENHRY, CDR2 SYGVKD. Time point defined: pre-sensitization, week 0. Treatment given: therapeutic diphenylcyclopropenone sensitization with weekly scalp DPC. Whole blood, unfractionated, served as the material for total RNA extraction. It was the library that attached unique molecular identifiers to individual cDNA molecules. Using its own MiXCR run on the RACE reads, TCRdb lists one record per CDR3 protein. The sample includes roughly 380,000 distinct CDR3 sequences, approximately 5% of them seen just once. Ten or more counts support this clonotype.

The chain recombines TRBV10-3 with TRBJ2-7; D gene uncertain. The clonotype originates from a woman aged 45 to 65 with alopecia areata. Some clones in this sample may be carry-over from other donors' samples. The sequenced sample was whole blood, obtained in connection with sensitization to the hapten diphenylcyclopropenone (DPC). The CDR3 DNA is TGTGCCATCAGGCCTAGCTCCTACGAGCAGTACTTC. Protein: CAIRPSSYEQYF.